This T cell receptor (beta chain) emerged from a study of shared clonotypes between healthy human individuals. As to this clone: The antigen is not known.

Broader study findings: Clonotypes shared by all four sorted-subset donors had higher generation probabilities than non-shared clonotypes.

This table comes from immunoSEQ multiplex PCR, and its TCRdb copy is limited to in-frame clones, with some not included. The sample lists about 870,000 clones, over 90% occurring once. Naivety among CD8 cells was defined by CD45RO negativity and positive CCR7 selection, thereby excluding terminally differentiated effector memory CD45RA+ cells. The V segment lost 1 base and the J segment 10 bases; nucleotides outside the gene matches: 7. CDR3 length: 14 residues. In germline, CDR1 is MNHEY, CDR2 SMNVEV (reference sequence). Material: naive CD8+ T cells sorted from blood. The source of this sequence is a man aged 25 to 40 in good health. V gene TRBV27 combines with J gene TRBJ1-1, with 9 bases lining up with TRBD1. In DNA, the CDR3 is TGTGCCAGCAGTTTATTGACAGGGGGGGAAGGAGCTTTCTTT. Translated, it gives CASSLLTGGEGAFF.